This TCR beta chain was profiled in a study of T cell repertoires and HLA-DP antigens. Study-wide background: Average DNA input: roughly 0.2 ug for CD137+CD4+ sorts, roughly 1.2 ug pre-culture.

In regard to this clone: Its antigen is undetermined.

CDR3 length equals 16 residues. Germline lookup yields CDR1 SGHRS and CDR2 YFSETQ. Trimming took 2 bases from V and 4 from J, leaving 15 bases between them. TCRdb keeps only in-frame clones here, not all; method: immunoSEQ multiplex PCR. Here the sample spans some 120,000 clones, about 92% being singletons. The sequence was collected from a woman aged 18-29 years in good health and CMV-seronegative. Sequencing used CD4+ T cells from PBMCs. V is TRBV5-1 and J is TRBJ2-2; maybe TRBD2 (7 bases). The CDR3 reads CASSLAGGQGTGELFF. CDR3 coding DNA: TGCGCCAGCAGCTTAGCCGGGGGGCAAGGCACCGGGGAGCTGTTTTTT.